Listed below are T cell receptor beta chains from one sample, sequenced in a study of identical twins. TCRdb re-analysed the 5' RACE reads in MiXCR, keeping a single row per CDR3 protein. The sample contains fewer than 900,000 distinct CDR3 sequences, 15% to 20% of which appear only once. These same data were also listed under a study on T cells expressing NK-cell markers.

Material for sequencing was PBMCs. The receptors derive from a woman younger than 35 in good health. The CDR3 runs from the conserved cysteine through the conserved F or W. Fields, in order: D gene, J gene, V gene, clone size, CDR3 protein, CDR3 DNA. The D gene is left open where the match is weak. Clone size, where shown, is once, few, many, or a class for clones that have expanded.

NA,TRBJ2-1,TRBV6-2/TRBV6-3,few,CASSPHRAGQNEQFF,TGTGCCAGCAGCCCCCACCGAGCGGGACAAAATGAGCAGTTCTTC
TRBD1,TRBJ1-3,TRBV11-2,NA,CASSRTGQGLGNTIYF,TGTGCCAGCAGCCGAACAGGACAGGGACTCGGGAACACCATATATTTT
NA,TRBJ1-1,TRBV12-5,few,CASRPGGDIEAFF,TGTGCTAGTCGGCCGGGGGGCGATATTGAAGCTTTCTTT
NA,TRBJ2-5,TRBV18,few,CASSRTRTMEETQYF,TGTGCCAGCTCACGTACACGGACCATGGAAGAGACCCAGTACTTC
TRBD2,TRBJ2-3,TRBV7-6,NA,CASSLGLAGGSSTDTQYF,TGTGCCAGCAGCTTAGGACTAGCGGGGGGATCTAGCACAGATACGCAGTATTTT
TRBD2,TRBJ2-7,TRBV7-2,NA,CASSFEAGGHYEQYF,TGTGCCAGCAGCTTCGAGGCGGGAGGTCACTACGAGCAGTACTTC
TRBD1,TRBJ2-1,TRBV7-2,few,CASSQDRGTAFF,TGTGCCAGCAGCCAAGACAGGGGGACCGCGTTCTTC
TRBD1,TRBJ2-7,TRBV5-1,NA,CASSWGRGTGALSYEQYF,TGCGCCAGCAGCTGGGGCAGAGGGACAGGCGCTCTCTCCTACGAGCAGTACTTC
TRBD2,TRBJ2-5,TRBV10-3,NA,CAISAAEKTSGGGTQYF,TGTGCCATCAGTGCGGCCGAGAAGACTAGCGGGGGCGGGACCCAGTACTTC
TRBD2,TRBJ2-1,TRBV10-3,NA,CAISEPAGGYNEQFF,TGTGCCATCAGTGAGCCAGCGGGAGGCTACAATGAGCAGTTCTTC
NA,TRBJ1-1,TRBV29-1,few,CSVDKDTEAFF,TGCAGCGTTGATAAGGACACTGAAGCTTTCTTT
NA,TRBJ2-5,TRBV10-3,few,CAVRVDETQYF,TGTGCCGTAAGGGTGGACGAGACCCAGTACTTC
TRBD1,TRBJ2-1,TRBV7-3,NA,CASSSGQEPYNEQFF,TGTGCCAGCAGCAGCGGACAGGAGCCATACAATGAGCAGTTCTTC
NA,TRBJ1-6,TRBV12-3/TRBV12-4,NA,CASRAGNSPLHF,TGTGCCAGCAGAGCAGGAAATTCACCCCTCCACTTT
NA,TRBJ1-1,TRBV5-5,few,CASTHESIRRAFF,TGTGCCAGCACCCATGAATCCATCCGGAGAGCTTTCTTT
NA,TRBJ1-2,TRBV5-6,NA,CASSHAQVIYGYTF,TGTGCCAGCAGCCACGCACAGGTGATCTATGGCTACACCTTC
TRBD2,TRBJ2-1,TRBV10-3,few,CAIRGLAGTGISYNEQFF,TGTGCCATCAGAGGACTAGCGGGAACCGGAATCTCCTACAATGAGCAGTTCTTC
TRBD1,TRBJ1-1,TRBV9,few,CASGTGGGTEAFF,TGTGCCAGCGGTACAGGGGGCGGCACTGAAGCTTTCTTT
NA,TRBJ1-1,TRBV15,few,CATSRNRGTEAFF,TGTGCCACCAGCAGAAATAGGGGCACTGAAGCTTTCTTT
TRBD1,TRBJ1-1,TRBV9,few,CASSVGTGEMNTEAFF,TGTGCCAGCAGCGTAGGGACAGGTGAAATGAACACTGAAGCTTTCTTT
NA,TRBJ2-1,TRBV20-1,few,CSASFIGAQQFF,TGCAGTGCTAGTTTTATTGGGGCCCAGCAGTTCTTC
TRBD2,TRBJ2-3,TRBV9,few,CASSVEGSGGADTQYF,TGTGCCAGCAGCGTAGAGGGTAGCGGGGGGGCAGATACGCAGTATTTT
NA,TRBJ1-3,TRBV10-3,NA,CATRGTSGNTIYF,TGTGCCACTCGTGGGACCTCTGGAAACACCATATATTTT
TRBD2,TRBJ2-7,TRBV20-1,NA,CSANTGRDYSYEQYF,TGCAGTGCTAATACTGGGCGGGACTACTCCTACGAGCAGTACTTC
NA,TRBJ2-2,TRBV6-1,few,CASKKGSNTGELFF,TGTGCCAGCAAGAAGGGTTCGAACACCGGGGAGCTGTTTTTT
TRBD1,TRBJ1-5,TRBV12-3/TRBV12-4,few,CASSRRTGVQPQHF,TGTGCCAGCAGCCGACGGACAGGGGTTCAGCCCCAGCATTTT
NA,TRBJ2-7,TRBV7-9,few,CAIIRDTSYEQYF,TGTGCCATCATCCGGGACACCTCTTACGAGCAGTACTTC
TRBD2,TRBJ2-2,TRBV20-1,many,CSAREREGGELFF,TGCAGTGCTAGAGAGCGGGAGGGCGGGGAGCTGTTTTTT
TRBD1,TRBJ2-2,TRBV24-1,NA,CATRGQGGTGELFF,TGTGCCACCCGAGGACAGGGAGGTACCGGGGAGCTGTTTTTT
NA,TRBJ2-1,TRBV2,few,CARRGSYNEQFF,TGTGCCAGACGTGGATCCTACAATGAGCAGTTCTTC
NA,TRBJ2-1,TRBV30,NA,CARGGPTNEQFF,TGTGCCCGGGGAGGACCGACGAATGAGCAGTTCTTC
NA,TRBJ2-1,TRBV6-5,few,CASSYSTRLDYNEQFF,TGTGCCAGCAGTTACTCGACCCGACTTGACTACAATGAGCAGTTCTTC
NA,TRBJ2-1,TRBV15,NA,CATSRDRRGLSYNEQFF,TGTGCCACCAGCAGAGATCGACGGGGCCTCTCCTACAATGAGCAGTTCTTC
NA,TRBJ2-7,TRBV7-8,NA,CASSSFGTQEEQYF,TGTGCCAGCAGCTCTTTTGGGACCCAAGAGGAGCAGTACTTC
NA,TRBJ1-3,TRBV10-3,NA,CAISVTLSGNTIYF,TGTGCCATCAGTGTAACCCTCTCTGGAAACACCATATATTTT
NA,TRBJ1-1,TRBV11-3,NA,CGSSLGGTEAFF,TGTGGCAGCAGCTTAGGGGGCACTGAAGCTTTCTTT
NA,TRBJ2-7,TRBV25-1,NA,CASSRSDAYEQYF,TGTGCCAGCAGCCGATCGGATGCCTACGAGCAGTACTTC
TRBD1,TRBJ1-1,TRBV6-1,NA,CASSPPGGNTEAFF,TGTGCCAGCAGTCCACCAGGGGGGAACACTGAAGCTTTCTTT
TRBD1,TRBJ2-7,TRBV6-1,few,CASTYGPDREQYF,TGTGCCAGCACCTACGGCCCGGACAGGGAGCAGTACTTC
NA,TRBJ2-7,TRBV19,NA,CASSIYFGRGAYEQYF,TGTGCCAGTAGTATATATTTCGGCAGGGGAGCCTACGAGCAGTACTTC
NA,TRBJ2-7,TRBV7-2,few,CASSATNEQYF,TGTGCCAGCAGCGCAACTAACGAGCAGTACTTC
TRBD2,TRBJ2-3,TRBV5-1,few,CASRPYSGSSTDTQYF,TGCGCCAGCCGACCGTATAGCGGGTCGAGCACAGATACGCAGTATTTT
NA,TRBJ2-1,TRBV21-1,NA,CYRRGAYNEQFF,TGCTACCGACGGGGGGCCTACAATGAGCAGTTCTTC
TRBD1,TRBJ1-2,TRBV7-9,NA,CASSLGQGLNGYTF,TGTGCCAGCAGCTTAGGACAGGGACTGAATGGCTACACCTTC
NA,TRBJ2-1,TRBV12-3/TRBV12-4,few,CASSSGGRYEQLVF,TGTGCCAGCAGTTCCGGGGGACGTTATGAGCAGTTGGTCTTC
NA,TRBJ1-1,TRBV20-1,few,CSARGTGRGTEAFF,TGCAGTGCTAGAGGAACAGGGCGAGGAACTGAAGCTTTCTTT
TRBD2,TRBJ2-1,TRBV20-1,few,CSASLSGGAYNEQFF,TGCAGTGCTAGCCTTAGCGGGGGGGCCTACAATGAGCAGTTCTTC
TRBD2,TRBJ2-1,TRBV6-5,NA,CASGEGYNEQFF,TGTGCCAGCGGGGAGGGCTACAATGAGCAGTTCTTC
NA,TRBJ1-2,TRBV12-3/TRBV12-4,NA,CASSLATGGAGGVDSDGVYGYTF,TGTGCCAGCAGTTTAGCCACGGGGGGGGCTGGAGGCGTCGACAGCGACGGAGTCTATGGCTACACCTTC
NA,TRBJ2-1,TRBV5-1,NA,CASSWGTPPSYNEQFF,TGCGCCAGCAGCTGGGGGACTCCCCCCTCCTACAATGAGCAGTTCTTC
TRBD2,TRBJ2-1,TRBV20-1,few,CSAPPGLAGGREQFF,TGCAGTGCTCCCCCGGGACTAGCGGGGGGGCGGGAGCAGTTCTTC
NA,TRBJ2-6,TRBV14,few,CASKGFSGANVLTF,TGTGCCAGCAAAGGGTTCTCTGGGGCCAACGTCCTGACTTTC
NA,TRBJ2-6,TRBV12-3/TRBV12-4,NA,CASRNPPGANVLTF,TGTGCCAGCAGGAACCCCCCTGGGGCCAACGTCCTGACTTTC